This T cell receptor (beta chain) stems from a study of blood T cells in healthy people across ages. Whole-study results and caveats: Estimates based on one million T cells were treated as lower bounds.

Then a second PCR, running roughly 6 to 12 cycles, was carried out with a sample-barcoded 5' primer and a J-beta primer mix. With 12 random nucleotides, a template-switch adaptor tagged each individual cDNA molecule. Each CDR3 protein gets one entry after TCRdb re-called the 5' RACE reads with MiXCR. The sample consists of about 640,000 distinct CDR3 sequences, about 30% of them appearing once. Every sample yielded at least 6.5 million isolated PBMCs. There are many counts of this clonotype. What it binds is unknown. The receptor was isolated from a woman of 80 years or more in good health. Sample: blood.

The chain's CDR3 is CASSPSGRGITDTQYF. In nucleotides, the CDR3 is TGCGCCAGCAGCCCCTCGGGGCGGGGGATCACAGATACGCAGTATTTT. The chain carries TRBV4-3 and TRBJ2-3; 7 bases fit TRBD2. The CDR3 covers 16 residues. Germline V gene lookup returns CDR1 LGHNA and CDR2 YSLEER. After removal of 4 bases from V and 2 bases from J, the junction contained 9 bases not matched to a gene.